This passage covers 16 T cell receptor beta chains from one sample sequenced in a study of cytomegalovirus exposure and HLA in healthy donors. PCR involved 60 Vbeta and 13 Jbeta primers. The protocol was immunoSEQ multiplex PCR, while the TCRdb copy is restricted to in-frame clones and leaves out a portion. This sample has around 150,000 clones; 55% to 80% occur once, and the top ten carry roughly 7%. The specimen sequenced was PBMCs. The receptors derive from an older woman in good health and CMV-seropositive.

The gene calls are TRBV5-1 and TRBJ2-7; D is ambiguous. The CDR3 is made up of 12 amino acids. The germline V gene has CDR1 SGHRS and CDR2 YFSETQ. Trimming took off 4 bases at V and 10 bases at J, with 15 bases between the two ends. CDR3 in DNA: TGCGCCAGCAGCGCTAGATCCGGGTACCAGTACTTC. As protein: CASSARSGYQYF.

This clone was counted a single time. The chain couples TRBV7-8 to TRBJ1-4; D is unclear. Germline V CDR1 and CDR2: SGHVS, FQNEAQ. This CDR3 comprises 18 residues. V lost 4 bases, J lost 0 bases, and 18 bases lay in between. CDR3 in amino acids: CASSSPLDGVATNEKLFF. The CDR3 nucleotides read TGTGCCAGCAGCTCCCCCCTTGACGGAGTTGCAACTAATGAAAAACTGTTTTTT.

The J gene is TRBJ2-5, the V gene TRBV2, with D possibly matching TRBD1 (6 bases). CDR1 is SNHLY, CDR2 FYNNEI, per germline. This CDR3 is 14 amino acids long. V was cut by 8 bases and J by 1 base, with 14 bases left in between. The CDR3, as DNA: TGTGCCAGCCGGACAGAGCCTGTCCAAGAGACCCAGTACTTC. Encoded protein: CASRTEPVQETQYF.

The gene calls are TRBV13 and TRBJ1-1, with 8 positions matching TRBD1. CDR1 and CDR2 (germline): PRHDT, FYEKMQ (reference sequence). V lost 3 bases, J lost 9 bases, and 12 bases stayed unmatched. The length of the CDR3 is 15 residues. In nucleotides, the CDR3 is TGTGCCAGCAGCTTGCCGGGACAGGAGGGGGGGCAAGCTTTCTTT. This sequence encodes CASSLPGQEGGQAFF.

The gene calls are TRBV6-5 and TRBJ2-7, with 10 bases fitting TRBD1. Per the germline V gene, CDR1 is MNHEY and CDR2 is SVGAGI. Trimming took 7 bases from V and 2 from J; bases not matched to a gene: 8. This CDR3 comprises 15 residues. In nucleotides, the CDR3 is TGTGCCAGCAACCCCGGGACAGGGGTGGCCTACGAGCAGTACTTC. Residues: CASNPGTGVAYEQYF.

This clone has only a few counts. This chain uses TRBV15 with TRBJ1-1; D gene ambiguous. The V end was cut by 1 base, the J end by 1 base, with 7 bases between. CDR3 length equals 14 residues. Germline V gives CDR1 LNHNV, CDR2 YYDKDF (reference sequence). The CDR3 DNA reads as TGTGCCACCAGCAGAGCGGGATCGAACACTGAAGCTTTCTTT. It codes for CATSRAGSNTEAFF.

J is TRBJ2-5 and V is TRBV7-9, with a weak D call TRBD1 (5 bases). The end of the DNA aligns better with TRBJ2-7, so the J call may be wrong. Per germline, CDR1 SEHNR and CDR2 FQNEAQ (reference sequence). This CDR3 is built from 15 residues. CDR3 bases: TGTGCCAGCAGCCTGCAGGGTACAAGCTCCTACGAGCAGTACTTC. Translated: CASSLQGTSSYEQYF.

A single count supports this clone. V and J are TRBV6-1 and TRBJ1-2; 7 bases fit TRBD1. The J segment lost 2 bases and the V segment lost 1 base, leaving 7 bases of the junction unmatched. CDR3 length: 16 residues. Germline V gives CDR1 MNHNS, CDR2 SASEGT. CDR3 loop: CASSEGRQGKNYGYTF. The CDR3 DNA reads TGTGCCAGCAGTGAAGGGAGACAGGGTAAAAACTATGGCTACACCTTC.

This clone came up a few times. The chain combines TRBV30 with TRBJ2-3; TRBD1 agrees at 7 bases. The CDR3 loop spans 15 amino acids. The germline gives CDR1 GTSNPN, CDR2 SVGIG (reference sequence). With 0 bases clipped from V and 0 bases from J, the junction kept 3 bases outside the gene matches. The CDR3 region is CAWSVQGSSTDTQYF. The CDR3 nucleotides read TGTGCCTGGAGTGTACAGGGGTCTAGCACAGATACGCAGTATTTT.

This clone was recorded a few times. This rearrangement joins TRBV7-2 to TRBJ2-7; 11 bases agree with TRBD2. With V trimmed by 1 base and J by 4 bases, 3 bases remained unmatched. Per the germline V gene, CDR1 is SGHTA and CDR2 is FQGNSA. This CDR3 has 15 amino acids. The CDR3, as DNA: TGTGCCAGCAGCTTAGGACTAGCGGGAATGTACGAGCAGTACTTC. This gives the protein CASSLGLAGMYEQYF.

The chain links TRBV11-2 to TRBJ2-7, with TRBD1 as a possible D gene (5 bases). CDR3 size: 14 residues. Trimming stripped 1 base from V and 2 bases from J, with 9 bases between. CDR1 and CDR2 from the germline V gene are SGHAT and FQNNGV. CDR3 region: CASSLVSRAYEQYF. CDR3 nucleotides: TGTGCCAGCAGCTTAGTCTCCAGGGCCTACGAGCAGTACTTC. Full variable domain (missing parts from reference TRBV11-2 and TRBJ2-7): EAGVAQSPRYKIIEKRQSVAFWCNPISGHATLYWYQQILGQGPKLLIQFQNNGVVDDSQLPKDRFSAERLKGVDSTLKIQPAKLEDSAVYLCASSLVSRAYEQYFGPGTRLTVT.

V usage is TRBV5-4 and J usage is TRBJ2-7, with D possibly TRBD1 on 6 matching bases. The CDR3 length is 13 residues. CDR1 is SGHNT and CDR2 is YYREEE in the germline V gene (reference sequence). Deletions cut 4 bases from V and 1 base from J, with 9 bases between. The chain's CDR3 is CASSPQGSYEQYF. CDR3 bases: TGTGCCAGCAGCCCACAGGGTTCCTACGAGCAGTACTTC.

The rearrangement links TRBV27 to TRBJ2-7, with TRBD2 identical over 10 bases. CDR3 length: 15 residues. Germline V gene sequence: CDR1 MNHEY, CDR2 SMNVEV (reference sequence). The V segment lost 6 bases and the J segment 0 bases; nucleotides outside the gene matches: 5. The CDR3 bases are TGTGCCAGCAGAGGACTAGCGGAATTCTCCTACGAGCAGTACTTC. Amino acids: CASRGLAEFSYEQYF.

This clone was seen only a few times. The chain employs TRBV30 and TRBJ2-7; the match to TRBD2 covers 10 bases. V lost 0 bases, J lost 2 bases, and 7 bases stayed unmatched. Germline V gene sequence: CDR1 GTSNPN, CDR2 SVGIG (reference sequence). The CDR3 runs 16 residues. Written as DNA, the CDR3 is TGTGCCTGGAGTGTACTAGCGGGATTAAGGGCCTACGAGCAGTACTTC. This translates into CAWSVLAGLRAYEQYF. Full variable domain (remainder filled in from reference TRBV30 and TRBJ2-7): SQTIHQWPATLVQPVGSPLSLECTVEGTSNPNLYWYRQAAGRGLQLLFYSVGIGQISSEVPQNLSASRPQDRQFILSSKKLLLSDSGFYLCAWSVLAGLRAYEQYFGPGTRLTVT.

This rearrangement joins TRBV5-4 to TRBJ1-4, with unresolved D. The CDR3 sequence is 13 residues long. V was shortened by 2 bases and J by 4 bases, with 6 bases between the two germline ends. CDR1 and CDR2 from the germline V gene are SGHNT and YYREEE (reference sequence). CDR3 residues: CASSFTSNEKLFF. The CDR3 DNA sequence: TGTGCCAGCAGCTTTACCAGTAATGAAAAACTGTTTTTT.

V is TRBV4-2 and J is TRBJ1-4; no reliable D call. CDR3 size: 14 residues. CDR1 and CDR2 (germline): LGHNA, YNFKEQ. V dropped 3 bases and J dropped 2 bases, with 7 bases sitting between them. The CDR3 nucleotides are TGTGCCAGCAGCCATGGAGGGACTAATGAAAAACTGTTTTTT. Protein sequence: CASSHGGTNEKLFF.